This section outlines one T cell receptor (beta chain) sequence together with its context. Its antigen is undetermined. RNA transcripts provided the source from which TCR beta CDR3 regions were amplified. Carried out on the TCR CDR3, a first-round RT-PCR used the HTBI primer set. One entry per CDR3 protein, called by TCRdb with MiXCR from the multiplex PCR reads. The data contain 700,000 or so distinct CDR3 sequences, about 14% of them singletons. Germline-derived CDR1 and CDR2 are SGHTA and FQGNSA. This CDR3 is 14 amino acids long. V trimming: 3 bases; J trimming: 5 bases; junction bases outside the gene matches: 6. The sample belongs to a study of T cells in Graves' hyperthyroidism and ophthalmopathy. Study-wide findings and caveats: The blood repertoire included most of the expanded thyroid clonotypes above 0.001. Stable hyperthyroidism and ophthalmopathy were separated using 13 V-J signatures.

The J gene is TRBJ2-5, the V gene TRBV7-2, with 7 bases matching TRBD1. This TCR came from a woman in her forties or fifties with Graves' ophthalmopathy. The source material was blood. CDR3 amino acids: CASSLVDRSETQYF. DNA of the CDR3: TGTGCCAGCAGCTTGGTGGACAGGAGTGAGACCCAGTACTTC.